The text below deals with one TCR beta chain. The CDR3 has 15 residues. CDR1 and CDR2 from the germline V gene are SNHLY and FYNNEI. J gave up 2 bases and V 8 bases, and 8 bases lay outside the gene matches. This entry belongs to a study of blood T cell repertoires in COVID-19. On the study more broadly: COVID-19 samples from acute and convalescent phases originated in the United States, Italy and Spain. Sample material is recorded as cDNA or gDNA derived from T cells, B-cell-depleted T cells, or PBMCs.

Authors' data handling: Reference gene primers were amplified, and this amplification served to estimate nucleated cell counts. The table came from immunoSEQ multiplex PCR; TCRdb's copy has only in-frame clones and leaves some out. That table gives V, J and clone size, and the DNA gave D and trimming. The data show around 100,000 clones, 81% seen once. The rearrangement uses TRBV2 and TRBJ2-5, with 10 nucleotides matching TRBD2. The sequenced sample was peripheral blood. The sequence was collected from a man over 45 with acute or convalescent COVID-19. CDR3 sequence: CASGLAGASQETQYF. The CDR3 region has the DNA TGTGCCAGCGGGCTAGCGGGGGCCTCGCAAGAGACCCAGTACTTC. Looking up the rest from reference TRBV2 and TRBJ2-5 gives the full variable domain: EPEVTQTPSHQVTQMGQEVILRCVPISNHLYFYWYRQILGQKVEFLVSFYNNEISEKSEIFDDQFSVERPDGSNFTLKIRSTKLEDSAMYFCASGLAGASQETQYFGPGTRLLVL.